This T cell receptor (beta chain) was sequenced for a study of blood T cells in healthy people across ages. Alongside a J-beta primer mix, a sample-barcoded 5' primer served in a second PCR lasting 7 to 11 cycles. TCRdb independently ran MiXCR on the 5' RACE reads; one entry per CDR3 protein. Among roughly 860,000 distinct CDR3 sequences listed, less than 80% were seen once. There are 15 residues in the CDR3. The germline V gene encodes CDR1 DFQATT and CDR2 SNEGSKA (reference sequence). The ends were cut back, 3 bases at V and 3 bases at J, with 18 bases in the middle. Sequencing was performed on blood. The sequence came from a man aged 25-45 years in good health. The J gene is TRBJ2-7, the V gene TRBV20-1, with D maybe TRBD2 (6 bases). As DNA, the CDR3 is TGCAGTGCTAGTGATCAGGAGGGAGCAGGCTACGAGCAGTACTTC. Residues: CSASDQEGAGYEQYF.